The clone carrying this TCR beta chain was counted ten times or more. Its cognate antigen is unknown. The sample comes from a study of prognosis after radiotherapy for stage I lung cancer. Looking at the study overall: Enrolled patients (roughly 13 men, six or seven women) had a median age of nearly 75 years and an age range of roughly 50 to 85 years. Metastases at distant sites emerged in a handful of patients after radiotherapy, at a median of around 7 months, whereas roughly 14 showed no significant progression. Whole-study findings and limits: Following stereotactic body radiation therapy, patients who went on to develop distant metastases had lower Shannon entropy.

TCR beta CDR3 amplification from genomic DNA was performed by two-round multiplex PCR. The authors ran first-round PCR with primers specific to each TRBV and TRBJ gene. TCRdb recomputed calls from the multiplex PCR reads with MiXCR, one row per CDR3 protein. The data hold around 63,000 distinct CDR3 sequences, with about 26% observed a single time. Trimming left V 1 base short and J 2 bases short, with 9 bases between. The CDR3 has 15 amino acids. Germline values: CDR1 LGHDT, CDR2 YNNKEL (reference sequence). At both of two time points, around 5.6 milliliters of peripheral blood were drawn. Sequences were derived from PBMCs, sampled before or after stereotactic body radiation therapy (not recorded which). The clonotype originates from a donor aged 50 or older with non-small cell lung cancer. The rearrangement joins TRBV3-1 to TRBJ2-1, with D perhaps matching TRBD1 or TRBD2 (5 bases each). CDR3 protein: CASSQGGTAYNEQFF. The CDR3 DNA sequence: TGTGCCAGCAGCCAAGGGGGGACGGCCTACAATGAGCAGTTCTTC.